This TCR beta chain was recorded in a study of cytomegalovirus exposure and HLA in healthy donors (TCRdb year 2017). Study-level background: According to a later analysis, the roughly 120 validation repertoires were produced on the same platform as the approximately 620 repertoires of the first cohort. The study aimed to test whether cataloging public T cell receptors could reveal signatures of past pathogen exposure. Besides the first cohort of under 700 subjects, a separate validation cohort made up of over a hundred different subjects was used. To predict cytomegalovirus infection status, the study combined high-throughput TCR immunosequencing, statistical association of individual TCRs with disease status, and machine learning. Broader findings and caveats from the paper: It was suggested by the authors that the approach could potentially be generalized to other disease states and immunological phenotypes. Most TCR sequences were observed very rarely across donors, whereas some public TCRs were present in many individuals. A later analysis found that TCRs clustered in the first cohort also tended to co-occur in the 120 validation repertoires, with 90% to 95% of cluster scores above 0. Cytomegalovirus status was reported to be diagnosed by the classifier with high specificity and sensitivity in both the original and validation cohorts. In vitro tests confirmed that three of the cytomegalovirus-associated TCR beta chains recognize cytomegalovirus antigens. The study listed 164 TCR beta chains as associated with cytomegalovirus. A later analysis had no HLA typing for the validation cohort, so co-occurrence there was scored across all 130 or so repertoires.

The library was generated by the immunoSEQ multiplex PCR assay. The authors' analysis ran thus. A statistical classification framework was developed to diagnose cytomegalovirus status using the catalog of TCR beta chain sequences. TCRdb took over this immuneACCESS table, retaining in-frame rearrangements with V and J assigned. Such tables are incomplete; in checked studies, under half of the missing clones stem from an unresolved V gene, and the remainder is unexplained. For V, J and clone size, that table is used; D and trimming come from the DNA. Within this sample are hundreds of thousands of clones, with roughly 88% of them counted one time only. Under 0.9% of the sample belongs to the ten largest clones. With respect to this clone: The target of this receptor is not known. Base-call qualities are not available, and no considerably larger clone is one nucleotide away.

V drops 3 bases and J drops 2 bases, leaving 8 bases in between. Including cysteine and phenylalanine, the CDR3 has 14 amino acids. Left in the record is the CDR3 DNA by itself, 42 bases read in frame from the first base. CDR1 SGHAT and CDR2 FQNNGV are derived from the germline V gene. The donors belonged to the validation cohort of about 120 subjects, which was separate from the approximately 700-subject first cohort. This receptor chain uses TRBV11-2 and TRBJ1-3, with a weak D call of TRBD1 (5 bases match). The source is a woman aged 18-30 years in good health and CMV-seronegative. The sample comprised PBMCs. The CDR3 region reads CASSFGGTGNTIYF. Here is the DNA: TGTGCCAGCAGCTTCGGGGGTACTGGAAACACCATATATTTT.